The clone carrying this T cell receptor (beta chain) has only one observation. Germline V gene lookup returns CDR1 MNHEY and CDR2 SMNVEV (reference sequence). The CDR3 is 16 residues long. Germline trimming cut 4 bases from V and 8 bases from J; bases unmatched to any gene: 12. The data were taken from a study of cytomegalovirus exposure and HLA in healthy donors. The primer mix had 60 Vbeta and 13 Jbeta primers. The data were produced by immunoSEQ multiplex PCR, yet TCRdb's version contains in-frame clones alone and is incomplete. The table shows 100,000 to 150,000 clones, with 70% to 85% occurring only once.

Sequencing was performed on PBMCs. The V and J genes are TRBV27 and TRBJ2-1; 9 bases match TRBD2. This sequence originates from a woman between 18 and 30 years old in good health and CMV-seropositive. CDR3 coding DNA: TGTGCCAGCAGTTGGGCTAGCGGGAATATGGGGGATGAGCAGTTCTTC. Amino acids: CASSWASGNMGDEQFF.